This is a list of T cell receptor beta chains from one sample in a study of Ad26.COV2.S vaccination and SARS-CoV-2 variants. Repertoires were generated with immunoSEQ multiplex PCR, while TCRdb's copy carries only in-frame clones and drops some. This table has 440,000 or so clones, roughly 87% appearing once. Sample: peripheral blood, taken in a trial of Ad26.COV2.S vaccine versus placebo. Every receptor here comes from a person between 18 and 60 years old who received the Ad26.COV2.S COVID-19 vaccine or a placebo. CDR3s leave out the opening cysteine and the closing phenylalanine or tryptophan.

v_gene,j_gene,CDR3aa
TRBV9,TRBJ2-1,ASSAGANEQF
TRBV25-1,TRBJ1-2,ASSRTGYGYT
TRBV7-2,TRBJ1-6,ASSYGRPYNSPLH
TRBV18,TRBJ2-5,ASSPTSRQGETQY
TRBV3-1/TRBV3-2,TRBJ1-6,ASSQGSVGPRQGPLH
TRBV7-9,TRBJ2-3,ASSLAGGSDTQY
TRBV6-5,TRBJ1-1,ASSYRGDTEAF
TRBV11-2,TRBJ1-2,ASSLGGTGYGYT
TRBV12-3/TRBV12-4,TRBJ2-1,ASSFQGYNEQF
TRBV12-3/TRBV12-4,TRBJ1-1,ASSLIQGSEAF
TRBV30,TRBJ2-2,AWSDGGWTGELF
TRBV5-1,TRBJ2-2,ASSLAGVDTGELF
TRBV28,TRBJ1-5,ASSLTGGNQPQH
TRBV15,TRBJ2-4,ATSRGGDKNIQY
TRBV14,TRBJ2-7,ASSQGGYEQY
TRBV14,TRBJ1-2,ASSHQQGSNYGYT
TRBV2,TRBJ1-1,ASSEGLGGLTEAF
TRBV18,TRBJ1-3,ASSSWGRASGNTIY